This TCR beta chain is from a study of T-cell reconstitution after alpha-beta-depleted transplantation in children. Library preparation (for TCRbeta) was performed with unique molecular identifiers. TCRdb independently ran MiXCR on the PCR reads; one entry per CDR3 protein. The repertoire holds hundreds of thousands of distinct CDR3 sequences, approximately 11% seen once, with about 30% in the top ten. Many counts were recorded for this clonotype. The CDR3 length is 15 residues. V dropped 1 base and J dropped 5; count of bases not matched to a gene: 8. CDR1 is SQVTM, CDR2 ANQGSEA, per germline. The sample in question was PBMCs, obtained before TCRalphabeta/CD19-depleted stem cell transplant. This rearrangement joins TRBV29-1 to TRBJ1-2; TRBD1 matches 9 bases. The source is a child less than two years old with acute myeloid leukemia, due to receive a stem cell transplant. CDR3 region: CSVEVRQGVEYGYTF. CDR3 nucleotides: TGCAGCGTTGAAGTCCGACAGGGGGTAGAGTATGGCTACACCTTC.